This entry lists 14 T cell receptor beta chains sequenced from one sample in a study of tumor-infiltrating lymphocytes in primary liver carcinoma. Unsorted bulk tissue (roughly 17-32 mg) underwent RNA and DNA co-extraction. The researchers produced TCR beta cDNA from 500 to 550 ng total RNA with a constant-region primer. Three-round nested multiplex PCR performed with slightly modified ARM-PCR produced the TCR beta libraries. The two initial PCR rounds, approximately 10 cycles each, used TRBV1-TRBV30 forward and C-beta reverse primers. Using its own MiXCR run on the multiplex PCR reads, TCRdb lists one record per CDR3 protein. The sample yields more than 95,000 distinct CDR3 sequences, 64% seen once. What was sequenced was liver tumor tissue from sampling region 3. Indicated subset: tumor region T3, left-lateral pole. These receptors were taken from a woman in her fifties or sixties with primary liver carcinoma and hepatitis B virus infection.

This clonotype was recorded at least ten times. Given a much more abundant clone one base away, this may be a read error. This chain connects TRBV11-2 to TRBJ2-1; D is ambiguous. This CDR3 contains 13 residues. The germline V gene encodes CDR1 SGHAT and CDR2 FQNNGV. With 3 bases removed from V and 10 bases from J, the gap between germline ends came to 13 bases. CDR3 in amino acids: CASSFISSGEQFF. The CDR3 DNA reads as TGTGCCAGCAGCTTTATTTCATCGGGCGAGCAGTTCTTC.

Worth noting for this clonotype: Possible read error: a much larger clone is one base away. The chain joins TRBV5-6 to TRBJ2-1; D possibly matches TRBD1 or TRBD2 (5 bases each). The V gene's germline CDR1 is SGHDT and CDR2 YYEEEE. This CDR3 is 14 amino acids long. V dropped 7 bases and J dropped 7 bases, with 18 bases sitting between them. The CDR3 nucleotides are TGTGCCAGCGGCTGGGACCGGGATCGGAATGAGCAGTTCTTC. Residues: CASGWDRDRNEQFF.

V and J are TRBV11-2 and TRBJ2-7; 9 positions match TRBD1. CDR3 length: 14 residues. The ends lost 4 bases at V and 8 bases at J; junction bases unmatched: 9. CDR1 SGHAT and CDR2 FQNNGV come from the germline V gene. CDR3 in amino acids: CASSYNRGPHKQYF. DNA for the CDR3: TGTGCCAGCAGCTACAACAGGGGGCCCCACAAGCAGTACTTC.

This clonotype was seen only a few times. The chain couples TRBV28 to TRBJ2-1, with 11 bases identical to TRBD2. Germline V gene sequence: CDR1 MDHEN, CDR2 SYDVKM. Trimming took 5 bases from V and 4 from J; bases not matched to a gene: 4. The CDR3 is 15 residues long. The CDR3, as DNA: TGTGCCAGCAGTCCTAGCGGGAGGCTTTACAATGAGCAGTTCTTC. This gives the protein CASSPSGRLYNEQFF. Variable domain in full (rest from reference TRBV28 and TRBJ2-1): DVKVTQSSRYLVKRTGEKVFLECVQDMDHENMFWYRQDPGLGLRLIYFSYDVKMKEKGDIPEGYSVSREKKERFSLILESASTNQTSMYLCASSPSGRLYNEQFFGPGTRLTVL.

Regarding this clonotype: One junction end disagrees with the germline gene, perhaps due to a read error. The chain combines TRBV11-2 with TRBJ1-1; 9 nucleotides line up with TRBD1. This CDR3 has 15 amino acids. Germline CDR1 reads SGHAT; CDR2 reads FQNNGV. CDR3 sequence (DNA): TGTGCCAGCAGCCCTAGGGGACAGGGTTACGCTGAAGCTCTCTTT. Translated, it gives CASSPRGQGYAEALF.

Regarding this clonotype: A clone one base away is much larger, so this may be a read error. The gene calls are TRBV4-1 and TRBJ1-3; D is ambiguous. The CDR3 is 16 amino acids. The V end was cut by 4 bases, the J end by 1 base, with 14 bases between. Per the germline V gene, CDR1 is MGHRA and CDR2 is YSYEKL. In DNA form, the CDR3 reads TGCGCCAGCAGCCCCCTCTTGGATCCGTCTGGAAACACCATATATTTT. This codes for CASSPLLDPSGNTIYF.

With regard to this clonotype: With a much larger clone just one base away, this may be a read error. The rearrangement joins TRBV10-3 to TRBJ1-4; 9 bases are a match to TRBD1. Per the germline V gene, CDR1 is ENHRY and CDR2 is SYGVKD. The CDR3 length is 13 residues. The CDR3 DNA follows: TGTGCCATCAACCGGGACAGGGACGAAAAACCGTTTTTT. It yields the protein CAINRDRDEKPFF.

Only a few counts were recorded for this clonotype. V usage is TRBV5-4 and J usage is TRBJ2-1, with 8 bases aligning to TRBD1. The CDR3 covers 16 residues. The germline V gene encodes CDR1 SGHNT and CDR2 YYREEE (reference sequence). V shed 0 bases, J shed 4 bases, and the junction held 6 bases outside the gene matches. The CDR3 sequence: CASSLVGRGRYNEQFF. As DNA, the CDR3 is TGTGCCAGCAGCTTGGTGGGCAGGGGGCGGTACAATGAGCAGTTCTTC.

The V and J genes are TRBV11-2 and TRBJ1-4; D call uncertain. Per the germline V gene, CDR1 is SGHAT and CDR2 is FQNNGV. Trimming cost V 6 bases and J 6 bases, with 11 bases left between them. The CDR3 is 13 amino acids. The CDR3 is CASRFSRDEKLFF. In DNA form, the CDR3 reads TGTGCCAGCAGATTCTCTCGGGATGAAAAACTGTTTTTT.

The gene calls are TRBV4-2 and TRBJ2-1, with 10 bases that match TRBD2. The length of the CDR3 is 13 residues. CDR1 LGHNA and CDR2 YNFKEQ come from the germline V gene. J was trimmed by 8 bases and V by 8 bases; bases with no gene match: 6. The DNA for the CDR3 is TGTGCCAGCCGAGTTAGCGGGAGGTATGAGCAGTTCTTC. Translated, it gives CASRVSGRYEQFF.

V gene TRBV25-1 combines with J gene TRBJ1-5, with a weak D call TRBD1 (5 bases). Trimming shortened V by 3 bases and J by 2 bases, and 11 bases separated the two germline ends. The germline gives CDR1 MGHDK, CDR2 SYGVNS. The CDR3 spans 15 residues. The CDR3 reads CASSDGGWGNQPQHF. The CDR3, as DNA: TGTGCCAGCAGTGACGGGGGATGGGGCAATCAGCCCCAGCATTTT.

Worth noting for this clonotype: A much larger clone lies one base from this, so it may be a read error. This sequence joins TRBV29-1 and TRBJ2-3; TRBD2 aligns across 7 bases. V was pared by 8 bases and J by 5 bases, with 13 bases of the junction left unmatched. There are 14 residues in the CDR3. Germline CDR1 SQVTM, CDR2 ANQGSEA. CDR3 DNA: TGCAGCCTGGGAGGCGGGAGTGGCAGAGATACGCAGTATTTT. Protein product: CSLGGGSGRDTQYF.

The count of this clonotype is one. The missing conserved phenylalanine or tryptophan at the end of this CDR3 makes a read error likely. This sequence joins TRBV11-2 and TRBJ1-1; D is unclear. With 3 bases removed from V and 5 bases from J, the gap between germline ends came to 10 bases. Germline values: CDR1 SGHAT, CDR2 FQNNGV. The CDR3 is 13 residues long. Here the CDR3 reads CASSFERNTEAFC. The DNA for the CDR3 is TGTGCCAGCAGCTTCGAGAGGAATACTGAAGCTTTCTGT.

The sample holds many counts of this clonotype. The chain has TRBV29-1 and TRBJ2-3, with TRBD2 identical over 8 bases. Per the germline V gene, CDR1 is SQVTM and CDR2 is ANQGSEA. The CDR3 is 12 residues long. V lost 7 bases and J lost 3; bases outside the gene matches: 3. The CDR3 region has the DNA TGCAGCGCCGAGCGGGGGACAGATACGCAGTATTTT. Translation gives CSAERGTDTQYF.